The 2 T cell receptor beta chains below all came from one sample that was sequenced in a study of OX40 agonist ivuxolimab in advanced cancers. Produced via immunoSEQ multiplex PCR; TCRdb's table is partial and in-frame only. The profile shows 70,000 or so clones, 92% of them singletons. The sample here was CD4+ or CD8+ T cells sorted from blood, taken in a trial of the OX40 agonist ivuxolimab. These receptors were obtained from an adult with an advanced solid tumor such as melanoma, head and neck, liver or kidney cancer.

CDR3 nucleotides: TGTGCCAGCAGTGACCTAGCGGGGAGGGATGAGCAGTTCTTC. Amino acids: CASSDLAGRDEQFF. The chain recombines TRBV6-4 with TRBJ2-1; 9 bases are shared with TRBD2. This CDR3 comprises 14 residues. The germline gives CDR1 MRHNA, CDR2 SNTAGT. J lost 8 bases, V lost 2 bases, and 4 bases had no gene match.

This clone turned up a few times. At one boundary the junction diverges from the germline segment, which might be a read error. The chain links TRBV7-9 to TRBJ1-2; no clear D. Germline assignment: CDR1 SEHNR and CDR2 FQNEAQ (reference sequence). The CDR3 is 8 amino acids. This chain's CDR3 is CASSSYHF. CDR3 in DNA: TGTGCCAGCAGCTCCTATCACTTC.